Presented here are 5 T cell receptor beta chains from one specimen sequenced in a study of a mutant IDH1 vaccine in newly diagnosed glioma. Generated by immunoSEQ multiplex PCR, the TCRdb table keeps only in-frame clones and is missing some. The sample includes around 25,000 clones, approximately 79% of them seen just once. Specified time point: week 5, during vaccination. The vaccine gave 300 ug of a 20-mer mutant IDH1 peptide subcutaneously per dose. These receptors have no identified antigens. Sequencing used PBMCs, obtained from a glioma patient whose treatment included an IDH1 peptide vaccine. Receptor source: a man in his forties or fifties with glioma. Some clones in this sample may be carry-over from other donors' samples.

The chain employs TRBV6-1 and TRBJ2-2; 9 bases fit TRBD1. The length of the CDR3 is 15 residues. Germline assignment: CDR1 MNHNS and CDR2 SASEGT. V gave up 3 bases and J gave up 8 bases; unmatched junction bases: 7. The chain's CDR3 is CASSDTGGFIGELFF. As DNA, the CDR3 is TGTGCCAGCAGTGATACAGGGGGCTTTATTGGGGAGCTGTTTTTT.

The chain employs TRBV7-2 and TRBJ2-2, with TRBD1 as a possible D gene (6 bases). The germline V and J ends were trimmed by 6 bases and 4 bases, with 12 bases remaining between them. Germline values: CDR1 SGHTA, CDR2 FQGNSA. CDR3 length: 14 residues. The CDR3 DNA sequence: TGTGCCAGCAGACAGGACAGAACCACCGGGGAGCTGTTTTTT. Encoded protein: CASRQDRTTGELFF.

This clone has only a few counts. The gene calls are TRBV5-1 and TRBJ1-1, with D possibly TRBD1 on 6 matching bases. The CDR3 loop spans 14 amino acids. Germline V CDR1 and CDR2: SGHRS, YFSETQ. Trimming removed 3 bases at V and 4 bases at J, with 13 bases between. CDR3 sequence (DNA): TGCGCCAGCAGCTCTGGACAGCCGGGCACTGAAGCTTTCTTT. Translated, it gives CASSSGQPGTEAFF.

This chain uses TRBV30 with TRBJ2-5, with TRBD2 as a possible D gene (5 bases). The CDR3 length is 15 residues. The ends were cut back, 0 bases at V and 5 bases at J, with 16 bases in the middle. The germline V gene has CDR1 GTSNPN and CDR2 SVGIG (reference sequence). CDR3 amino acids: CAWSVFSGYSETQYF. The CDR3 nucleotides are TGTGCCTGGAGTGTTTTCTCGGGGTACTCTGAGACCCAGTACTTC.

The J gene is TRBJ2-1, the V gene TRBV7-9, with D tentatively TRBD1 (6 bases). V gave up 4 bases and J gave up 2 bases, with 15 bases separating them. This CDR3 spans 16 amino acids. The germline gives CDR1 SEHNR, CDR2 FQNEAQ (reference sequence). The CDR3 coding sequence is TGTGCCAGCAGCTCACTTAGGGGGAACACCTACAATGAGCAGTTCTTC. This translates into CASSSLRGNTYNEQFF. The full variable domain, its missing parts supplied by reference TRBV7-9 and TRBJ2-1, is DTGVSQNPRHKITKRGQNVTFRCDPISEHNRLYWYRQTLGQGPEFLTYFQNEAQLEKSRLLSDRFSAERPKGSFSTLEIQRTEQGDSAMYLCASSSLRGNTYNEQFFGPGTRLTVL.